The 3 T cell receptor beta chains reported below all come from one sample, sequenced in a study of blood T cell repertoires in COVID-19. Profiling relied on immunoSEQ multiplex PCR, and the TCRdb table lists in-frame clones only, not all of them. The profile shows 200,000 to 250,000 clones, about four fifths of them singletons. Source material: PBMCs or T cells enriched from blood (not recorded which). These TCRs come from a woman in her 50s who had been exposed to COVID-19.

For this clone: Other DNA sequences in this specimen translate into the identical CDR3. The chain recombines TRBV7-2 with TRBJ1-1; TRBD1 is a possible D gene (5 bases). In germline, CDR1 is SGHTA, CDR2 FQGNSA. This CDR3 comprises 14 residues. V was cut by 5 bases and J by 2 bases, with 12 bases left in between. The CDR3 DNA reads TGTGCCAGCAGCCTGACGACAGCTAACACTGAAGCTTTCTTT. Its translation is CASSLTTANTEAFF.

This clone has only one observation. This CDR3 is CASSLGDENYGYTF. In nucleotides, the CDR3 is TGCGCCAGCAGCTTAGGAGATGAGAACTATGGCTACACCTTC. This chain links TRBV5-1 with TRBJ1-2, with D uncertain. This CDR3 is 14 amino acids long. Per the germline V gene, CDR1 is SGHRS and CDR2 is YFSETQ. Between the trimmed V and J ends, which lost 2 bases and 2 bases, there was a span of 10 bases.

The CDR3 DNA reads TGTGCCAGCAGCCCCGGACAGGGGAGAGCGTCCTATAATTCACCCCTCCACTTT. Its translation is CASSPGQGRASYNSPLHF. The chain has TRBV7-2 and TRBJ1-6; 9 bases map to TRBD1. CDR3 length: 18 residues. Per germline, CDR1 SGHTA and CDR2 FQGNSA. Trimming at V came to 5 bases and at J to 1 base, leaving 9 bases not matched to a gene.